Shown below are 14 T cell receptor beta chains from a single sample sequenced in a study of post-analysis software for immune sequencing data. Overall study results and limits: There were five or six TRBV segments more frequent in patients than controls, and TRBV5-6, TRBV5-1 and TRBV20-1 were among them.

No antigens are known for them. Included in the TCR beta cDNA libraries were unique molecular identifiers. MiXCR was run by TCRdb on the PCR reads, yielding one entry per CDR3 protein. The sample has approximately 440,000 distinct CDR3 sequences; roughly 45% are singletons. The material sequenced was blood. Receptor source: a girl aged 10 to 17 with multiple sclerosis.

This sequence joins TRBV5-1 and TRBJ2-7; D unresolved. The germline V gene has CDR1 SGHRS and CDR2 YFSETQ. The V end lost 4 bases, the J end lost 3 bases, and 11 bases lay between the germline ends. The CDR3 runs 13 residues. The CDR3 is CASSRSDNYEQYF. CDR3 DNA sequence: TGCGCCAGCAGCCGTTCTGACAACTACGAGCAGTACTTC.

This rearrangement joins TRBV7-2 to TRBJ1-2; no clear D. Trimming shortened V by 1 base and J by 8 bases, and 8 bases separated the two germline ends. The CDR3 totals 12 residues. Germline V gene sequence: CDR1 SGHTA, CDR2 FQGNSA. Here the CDR3 reads CASSLVPDGYTF. CDR3 DNA sequence: TGTGCCAGCAGCTTAGTACCAGACGGCTACACCTTC.

The chain combines TRBV20-1 with TRBJ2-7; D is perhaps TRBD1 (6 bases). The CDR3 runs 14 residues. Germline lookup yields CDR1 DFQATT and CDR2 SNEGSKA (reference sequence). V was clipped by 5 bases and J by 2 bases, with 16 bases between them. The CDR3 is CSAASGEGAYEQYF. CDR3 DNA: TGCAGTGCTGCTTCAGGTGAGGGGGCCTACGAGCAGTACTTC.

This clonotype was recorded a few times. The gene calls are TRBV11-2 and TRBJ2-5, with 8 bases identical to TRBD1. CDR1 SGHAT and CDR2 FQNNGV come from the germline V gene. The CDR3 loop spans 15 amino acids. The junction had 7 bases not matched to a gene; V was cut back by 5 bases and J by 2 bases. The CDR3 reads CASSPRDRYQETQYF. The CDR3 DNA follows: TGTGCCAGCAGCCCGCGGGACAGGTATCAAGAGACCCAGTACTTC. The entire variable domain, with the rest obtained from reference TRBV11-2 and TRBJ2-5, is as follows: EAGVAQSPRYKIIEKRQSVAFWCNPISGHATLYWYQQILGQGPKLLIQFQNNGVVDDSQLPKDRFSAERLKGVDSTLKIQPAKLEDSAVYLCASSPRDRYQETQYFGPGTRLLVL.

This chain connects TRBV6-6 to TRBJ1-5; D perhaps matches TRBD1 (6 bases). CDR1 and CDR2 (germline): MNHNY, SVGAGI (reference sequence). The CDR3 sequence is 13 residues long. V was cut by 2 bases and J by 6 bases, with 8 bases left in between. The CDR3 is CASSYRRGQPQHF. The CDR3 nucleotides read TGTGCCAGCAGTTACCGCAGGGGTCAGCCCCAGCATTTT.

The rearrangement links TRBV29-1 to TRBJ1-2; D perhaps matches TRBD1 (6 bases). From germline, CDR1 is SQVTM and CDR2 ANQGSEA. Deletions cut 7 bases from V and 2 bases from J, with 17 bases between. The CDR3 totals 14 residues. Here the CDR3 reads CSARRDTQNYGYTF. The CDR3 nucleotides read TGCAGCGCCCGTAGGGACACACAAAACTATGGCTACACCTTC.

The CDR3 DNA sequence: TGTGCCAGCAGCGTGGGTAGTTTGCCCACAGATACGCAGTATTTT. Translation gives CASSVGSLPTDTQYF. The chain is built from TRBV9 and TRBJ2-3; no clear D gene. Per germline, CDR1 SGDLS and CDR2 YYNGEE. CDR3 size: 15 residues. Deletions cut 2 bases from V and 2 bases from J, with 12 bases between.

CDR3: CATSGTVRYEQYF. The DNA for the CDR3 is TGTGCCACCAGCGGGACCGTTCGCTACGAGCAGTACTTC. The rearrangement links TRBV15 to TRBJ2-7, with D perhaps matching TRBD1 or TRBD2 (5 bases each). From germline, CDR1 is LNHNV and CDR2 YYDKDF (reference sequence). The CDR3 is 13 residues long. Trimming removed 5 bases from V and 3 bases from J, with 11 bases in between.

The chain couples TRBV10-3 to TRBJ2-7; 8 bases are shared with TRBD1. The germline V gene encodes CDR1 ENHRY and CDR2 SYGVKD. V was pared by 3 bases and J by 6 bases, with 10 bases of the junction left unmatched. CDR3 size: 15 residues. The DNA for the CDR3 is TGTGCCATCAGTGAAACCGGGACAGGATTGGTCGAGCAGTACTTC. It yields the protein CAISETGTGLVEQYF.

The rearrangement uses TRBV29-1 and TRBJ1-2, with TRBD1 as a possible D gene (6 bases). Germline V lookup: CDR1 SQVTM, CDR2 ANQGSEA. This CDR3 comprises 14 residues. Trimming removed 6 bases from V and 5 bases from J, with 19 bases in between. This chain's CDR3 is CSVPRGGSGYGYTF. In DNA form, the CDR3 reads TGCAGCGTCCCGAGGGGGGGAAGTGGTTATGGCTACACCTTC.

The chain carries TRBV7-2 and TRBJ2-5; D is possibly TRBD2 (6 bases). Germline lookup yields CDR1 SGHTA and CDR2 FQGNSA. The ends were cut back, 5 bases at V and 3 bases at J, with 19 bases in the middle. The CDR3 is 16 residues long. The CDR3, as DNA: TGTGCCAGCAGCCCCACTAGCCCCCTATCCGAAGAGACCCAGTACTTC. Amino acids: CASSPTSPLSEETQYF.

This clonotype was seen once. This chain joins TRBV9 and TRBJ2-1; 8 nucleotides agree with TRBD2. This CDR3 has 17 amino acids. J was trimmed by 4 bases and V by 1 base; bases with no gene match: 10. Looked up from germline, CDR1 is SGDLS and CDR2 is YYNGEE. The CDR3 DNA is TGTGCCAGCAGCGTAAGGGGCGAGGCGGGAGGATACAATGAGCAGTTCTTC. It is translated as CASSVRGEAGGYNEQFF.

The CDR3 is CSARVPAEAKNIQYF. In nucleotides, the CDR3 is TGCAGTGCTAGAGTGCCAGCGGAAGCCAAAAACATTCAGTACTTC. This chain connects TRBV20-1 to TRBJ2-4; tentative D call: TRBD2 (5 bases). Germline values: CDR1 DFQATT, CDR2 SNEGSKA (reference sequence). Between the trimmed V and J ends, which lost 1 base and 0 bases, there was a span of 10 bases. The CDR3 totals 15 residues.

The chain uses TRBV6-5 and TRBJ2-1; 7 positions match TRBD2. Trimming at V came to 9 bases and at J to 1 base, leaving 12 bases not matched to a gene. The CDR3 runs to 16 residues. Looked up from germline, CDR1 is MNHEY and CDR2 is SVGAGI. The CDR3 here is CASRAYRGESYNEQFF. DNA for the CDR3: TGTGCCAGTAGGGCCTACCGGGGGGAATCCTACAATGAGCAGTTCTTC.